One and the same sample provided the 4 T cell receptor beta chains below, sequenced in a study of T-cell reconstitution after alpha-beta-depleted transplantation in children. Unique molecular identifiers tagged the TCRbeta library. One entry per CDR3 protein, called by TCRdb with MiXCR from the PCR reads. The repertoire has 190,000 or so distinct CDR3 sequences, roughly 7.5% of them found once; the top ten carry around 2.7%. This specimen consisted of PBMCs from the stem cell graft donor, obtained from the stem cell graft. The receptors stem from a human donor who donated a stem cell graft to a child with Wiskott-Aldrich syndrome.

This clonotype was found many times. The chain joins TRBV3-1 to TRBJ2-7; D may be TRBD1 (7 bases). The germline CDR1 and CDR2 sequences are LGHDT and YNNKEL (reference sequence). Trimming left V 4 bases short and J 0 bases short, with 13 bases between. The CDR3 runs to 15 residues. CDR3 loop: CASSPRGESSYEQYF. The CDR3 DNA reads TGTGCCAGCAGCCCCAGGGGGGAAAGCTCCTACGAGCAGTACTTC.

This clonotype was detected ten times or more. The J gene is TRBJ1-2, the V gene TRBV20-1, with a tentative D call TRBD1 (6 bases). V dropped 6 bases and J dropped 8 bases, with 13 bases sitting between them. The CDR3 covers 11 residues. Germline lookup yields CDR1 DFQATT and CDR2 SNEGSKA (reference sequence). The CDR3 DNA reads as TGCAGTGCAGTGACAGGCTTGGGCTACACCTTC. Translating gives CSAVTGLGYTF.

This clonotype has only a few counts. The V gene is TRBV5-1, the J gene TRBJ2-7; a possible D gene is TRBD1 (6 bases). CDR3 length: 14 residues. The V gene lost 4 bases and the J gene lost 4 bases, with 15 bases spanning the gap. Germline loops: CDR1 SGHRS, CDR2 YFSETQ. The CDR3 loop reads CASSATGPRYEQYF. CDR3 DNA: TGCGCCAGCAGCGCGACAGGACCGCGTTACGAGCAGTACTTC.

The chain couples TRBV30 to TRBJ2-7, with TRBD1 matching 11 bases. Germline CDR1 is GTSNPN and CDR2 is SVGIG (reference sequence). Trimming cost V 2 bases and J 3 bases; bases outside gene matches: 9. The CDR3 spans 16 residues. The CDR3 coding sequence is TGTGCCTGGAGTTCCCCCCGGACAGGGGGCATCTACGAGCAGTACTTC. Translated: CAWSSPRTGGIYEQYF.